The clone carrying this T cell receptor (beta chain) was counted between two and nine times. Its specificity is not known. In TCRdb, the RT-PCR reads were re-called with MiXCR into one record per CDR3 protein. Of 630,000 or so distinct CDR3 sequences detected, about 15% appear once; the ten largest clones hold around a tenth. This specimen comes from a study of response to subunit inactivated influenza vaccine. Study findings and constraints: The authors put forward the suggestion that each seasonal influenza vaccination may bring in only a limited number of new T cells.

The source was PBMCs from blood, collected roughly 12 days after vaccination. This receptor was identified in a middle-aged man who received an inactivated influenza vaccine.

CDR3 in DNA: TGCGCCAGCAGCTCACCCCCTGGGGTCGTACAGTTCTTC. Amino acids: CASSSPPGVVQFF. The rearrangement links TRBV5-1 to TRBJ2-1; D not resolved. Germline CDR1 reads SGHRS; CDR2 reads YFSETQ. The V gene lost 3 bases and the J gene lost 13 bases, with 17 bases spanning the gap. The CDR3 totals 13 residues. The whole variable domain, remainder taken from reference TRBV5-1 and TRBJ2-1, is KAGVTQTPRYLIKTRGQQVTLSCSPISGHRSVSWYQQTPGQGLQFLFEYFSETQRNKGNFPGRFSGRQFSNSRSEMNVSTLELGDSALYLCASSSPPGVVQFFGPGTRLTVL.